The present T cell receptor beta chain was sequenced within a study of T cell responses to AZD1222 COVID-19 vaccine. Overall study results and limits: Just a handful of people given AZD1222 tested seropositive at baseline.

Profiling relied on immunoSEQ multiplex PCR, and the TCRdb table lists in-frame clones only, not all of them. The table shows 100,000 to 150,000 clones, with about nine tenths occurring only once. As concerns this clone: Its antigen is unknown.

Germline V gene lookup returns CDR1 LNHDA and CDR2 SQIVND (reference sequence). The CDR3 runs 14 residues. J lost 9 bases, V lost 5 bases, and 4 bases had no gene match. The sequence was collected from an adult in good health. This sample comprised peripheral blood, obtained on day 0 of AZD1222 vaccination. V is TRBV19 and J is TRBJ2-3, with 14 positions matching TRBD2. The CDR3 DNA follows: TGTGCCAGTAGTTCCTGGACTAGCGGGGGGACGCAGTATTTT. It is translated as CASSSWTSGGTQYF.